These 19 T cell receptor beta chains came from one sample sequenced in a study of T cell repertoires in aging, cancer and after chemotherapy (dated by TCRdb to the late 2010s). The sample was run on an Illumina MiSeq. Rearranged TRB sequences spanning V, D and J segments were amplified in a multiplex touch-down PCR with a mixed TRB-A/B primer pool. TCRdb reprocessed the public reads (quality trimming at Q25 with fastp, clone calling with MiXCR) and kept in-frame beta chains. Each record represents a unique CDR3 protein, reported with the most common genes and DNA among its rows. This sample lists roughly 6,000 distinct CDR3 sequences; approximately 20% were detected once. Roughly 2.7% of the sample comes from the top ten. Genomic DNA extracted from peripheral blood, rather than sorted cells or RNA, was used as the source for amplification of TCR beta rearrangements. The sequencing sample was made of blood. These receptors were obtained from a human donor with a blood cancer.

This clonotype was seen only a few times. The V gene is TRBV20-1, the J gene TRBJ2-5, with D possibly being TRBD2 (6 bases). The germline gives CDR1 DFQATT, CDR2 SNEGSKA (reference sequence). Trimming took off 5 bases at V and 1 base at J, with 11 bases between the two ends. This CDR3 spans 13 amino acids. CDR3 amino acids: CSASGGPQETQYF. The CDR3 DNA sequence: TGCAGTGCTTCCGGGGGTCCCCAAGAGACCCAGTACTTC.

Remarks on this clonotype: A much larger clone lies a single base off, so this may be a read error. CDR3: CASGTRLTTSTDTQYF. The CDR3 DNA sequence: TGTGCCAGCGGCACCAGACTAACGACTAGCACAGATACGCAGTATTTT. V usage is TRBV12-3 or TRBV12-4 and J usage is TRBJ2-3, with D possibly being TRBD2 (5 bases). Trimming took 8 bases from V and 0 from J, leaving 18 bases between them. The CDR3 has 16 amino acids.

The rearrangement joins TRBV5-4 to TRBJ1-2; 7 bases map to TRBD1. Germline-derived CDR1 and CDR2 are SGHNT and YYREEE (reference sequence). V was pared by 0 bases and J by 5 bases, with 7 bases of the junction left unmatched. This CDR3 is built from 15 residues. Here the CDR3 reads CASSLADRVGYGYTF. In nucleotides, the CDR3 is TGTGCCAGCAGCTTGGCCGACAGGGTCGGGTATGGCTACACCTTC.

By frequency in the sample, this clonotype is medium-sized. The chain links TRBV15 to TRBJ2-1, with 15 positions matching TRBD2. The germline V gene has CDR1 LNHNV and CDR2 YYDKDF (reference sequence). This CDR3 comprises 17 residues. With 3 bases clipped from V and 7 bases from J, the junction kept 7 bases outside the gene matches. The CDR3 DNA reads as TGTGCCACCAGCAGCGTCTGGGGACTAGCGGGAGGTAATGAGCAGTTCTTC. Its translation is CATSSVWGLAGGNEQFF.

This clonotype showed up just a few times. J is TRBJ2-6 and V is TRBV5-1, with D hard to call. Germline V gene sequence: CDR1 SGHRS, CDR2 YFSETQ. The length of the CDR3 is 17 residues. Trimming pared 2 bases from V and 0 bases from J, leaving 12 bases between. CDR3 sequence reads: CASSFLPTPSGANVLTF. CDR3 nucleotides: TGCGCCAGCAGCTTCCTACCGACTCCCTCTGGGGCCAACGTCCTGACTTTC. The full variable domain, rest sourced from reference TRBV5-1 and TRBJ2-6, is KAGVTQTPRYLIKTRGQQVTLSCSPISGHRSVSWYQQTPGQGLQFLFEYFSETQRNKGNFPGRFSGRQFSNSRSEMNVSTLELGDSALYLCASSFLPTPSGANVLTFGAGSRLTVL.

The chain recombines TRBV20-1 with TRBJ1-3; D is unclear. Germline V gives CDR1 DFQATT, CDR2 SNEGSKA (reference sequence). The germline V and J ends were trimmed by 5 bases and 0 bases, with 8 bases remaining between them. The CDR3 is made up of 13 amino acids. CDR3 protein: CSARVLSGNTIYF. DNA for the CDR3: TGCAGTGCTCGGGTCCTCTCTGGAAACACCATATATTTT.

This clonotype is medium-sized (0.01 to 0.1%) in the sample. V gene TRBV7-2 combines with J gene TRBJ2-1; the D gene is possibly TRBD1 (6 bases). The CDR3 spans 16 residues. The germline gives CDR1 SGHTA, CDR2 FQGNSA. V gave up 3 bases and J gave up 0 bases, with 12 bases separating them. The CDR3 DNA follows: TGTGCCAGCAGCTTTTTTACAGGGCACTCCTACAATGAGCAGTTCTTC. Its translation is CASSFFTGHSYNEQFF. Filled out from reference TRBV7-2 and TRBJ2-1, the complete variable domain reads GAGVSQSPSNKVTEKGKDVELRCDPISGHTALYWYRQSLGQGLEFLIYFQGNSAPDKSGLPSDRFSAERTGGSVSTLTIQRTQQEDSAVYLCASSFFTGHSYNEQFFGPGTRLTVL.

CDR3 nucleotide sequence: TGTGCCAGCAGTTCTACCCGCCTAAGTGCAACTAATGAAAAACTGTTTTTT. It encodes CASSSTRLSATNEKLFF. The J gene is TRBJ1-4, the V gene TRBV28; D unclear. Looked up from germline, CDR1 is MDHEN and CDR2 is SYDVKM. V was clipped by 4 bases and J by 0 bases, with 15 bases between them. The CDR3 covers 17 residues.

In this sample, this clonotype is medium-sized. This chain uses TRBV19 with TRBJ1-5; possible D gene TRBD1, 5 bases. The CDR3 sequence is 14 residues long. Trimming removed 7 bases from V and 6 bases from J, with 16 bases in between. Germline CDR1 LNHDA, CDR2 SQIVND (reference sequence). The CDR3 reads CASTPWGEVQPQHF. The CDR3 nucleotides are TGTGCCAGTACCCCCTGGGGGGAGGTTCAGCCCCAGCATTTT.

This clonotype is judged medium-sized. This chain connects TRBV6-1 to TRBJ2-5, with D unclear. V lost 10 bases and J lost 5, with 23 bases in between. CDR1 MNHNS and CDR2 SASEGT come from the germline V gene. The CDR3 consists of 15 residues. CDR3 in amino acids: CANSQDGHLRETQYF. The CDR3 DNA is TGTGCCAACTCCCAGGACGGCCACCTCAGGGAGACCCAGTACTTC.

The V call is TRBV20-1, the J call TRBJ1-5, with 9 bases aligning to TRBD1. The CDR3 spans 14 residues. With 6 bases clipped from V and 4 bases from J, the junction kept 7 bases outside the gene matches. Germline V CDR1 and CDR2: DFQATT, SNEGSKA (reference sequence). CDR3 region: CSARQDRGNQPQHF. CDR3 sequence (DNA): TGCAGTGCCCGACAGGACAGGGGTAATCAGCCCCAGCATTTT.

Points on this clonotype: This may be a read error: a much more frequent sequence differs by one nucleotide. CDR3 residues: CASSPGQEENQYF. CDR3 DNA sequence: TGTGCCAGCTCACCCGGTCAGGAGGAGAACCAGTACTTC. The rearrangement uses TRBV18 and TRBJ2-5, with a possible D match to TRBD2 (5 bases). CDR1 and CDR2 (germline): KGHSH, LQKENI. This CDR3 comprises 13 residues.

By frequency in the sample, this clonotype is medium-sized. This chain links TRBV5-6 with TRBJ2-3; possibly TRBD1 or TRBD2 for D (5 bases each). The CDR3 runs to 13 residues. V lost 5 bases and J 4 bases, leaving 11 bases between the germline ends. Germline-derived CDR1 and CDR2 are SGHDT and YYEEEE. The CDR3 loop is CASSLLGADTQYF. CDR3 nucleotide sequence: TGTGCCAGCAGTCTCTTGGGGGCAGATACGCAGTATTTT.

The CDR3 loop is CASSPRMTSGGAADTQYF. In DNA form, the CDR3 reads TGTGCCAGCAGTCCAAGGATGACTAGCGGGGGGGCCGCAGATACGCAGTATTTT. This chain links TRBV12-3 or TRBV12-4 with TRBJ2-3, with 14 bases identical to TRBD2. Germline trimming cut 5 bases from V and 4 bases from J; bases unmatched to any gene: 11. The CDR3 totals 18 residues.

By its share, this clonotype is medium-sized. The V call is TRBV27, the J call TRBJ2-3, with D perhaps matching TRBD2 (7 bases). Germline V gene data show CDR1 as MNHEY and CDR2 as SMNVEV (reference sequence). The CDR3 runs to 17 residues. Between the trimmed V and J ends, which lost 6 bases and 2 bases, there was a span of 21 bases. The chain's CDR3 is CASSPKVTGGPTDTQYF. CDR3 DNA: TGTGCCAGCAGCCCAAAGGTCACGGGGGGCCCCACAGATACGCAGTATTTT.

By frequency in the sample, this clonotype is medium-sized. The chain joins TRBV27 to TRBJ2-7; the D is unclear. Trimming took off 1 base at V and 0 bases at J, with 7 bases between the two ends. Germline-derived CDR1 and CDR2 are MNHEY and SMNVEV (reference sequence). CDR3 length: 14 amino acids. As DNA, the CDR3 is TGTGCCAGCAGTTTATATGGCAGCTCCTACGAGCAGTACTTC. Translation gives CASSLYGSSYEQYF.

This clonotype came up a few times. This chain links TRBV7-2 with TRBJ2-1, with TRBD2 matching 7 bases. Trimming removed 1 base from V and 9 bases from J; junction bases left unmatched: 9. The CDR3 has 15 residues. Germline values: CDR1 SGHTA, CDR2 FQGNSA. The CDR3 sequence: CASSLGLAAFGEQFF. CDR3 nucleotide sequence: TGTGCCAGCAGCTTAGGGCTAGCGGCCTTCGGTGAGCAGTTCTTC.

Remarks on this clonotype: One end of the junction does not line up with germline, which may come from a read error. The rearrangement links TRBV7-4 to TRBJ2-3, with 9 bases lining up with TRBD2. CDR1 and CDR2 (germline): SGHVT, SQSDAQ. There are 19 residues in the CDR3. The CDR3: CASLPPEPGSGSFPRYAVF. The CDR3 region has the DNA TGTGCCAGCCTCCCACCGGAACCAGGTAGCGGGAGTTTTCCCAGATACGCAGTATTT.

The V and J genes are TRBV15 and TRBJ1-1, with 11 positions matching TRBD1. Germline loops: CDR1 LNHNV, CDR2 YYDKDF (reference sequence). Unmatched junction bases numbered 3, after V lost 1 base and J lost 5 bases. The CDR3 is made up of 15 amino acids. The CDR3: CATSRGTGGQTEAFF. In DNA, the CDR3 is TGTGCCACCAGCAGAGGGACAGGGGGCCAAACTGAAGCTTTCTTT.